This paragraph reports one T cell receptor beta chain. Its antigen is currently unknown. The data originate from a study of cytomegalovirus exposure and HLA in healthy donors. Study context: Prior work identified around 120 million unique TCR beta sequences in approximately 180 million T cells.

With 60 Vbeta and 13 Jbeta primers, the PCR was carried out. Assay used: immunoSEQ multiplex PCR; TCRdb lists only in-frame clones, some missing. The repertoire holds about 140,000 clones, with 88% as singletons. Points from the study as a whole: Serostatus for CMV was the only available immune exposure information. Using a false discovery rate of 0.05, a later analysis showed that approximately 17,000 TCR beta sequences were associated with HLA alleles.

This sequence originates from a woman aged 40 to 50 in good health and CMV-seronegative. Sequenced material: PBMCs.

The CDR3 here is CASSPTGGDQPQHF. The CDR3 coding sequence is TGTGCCAGCAGCCCGACAGGGGGCGATCAGCCCCAGCATTTT. The rearrangement uses TRBV11-2 and TRBJ1-5, with 10 bases matching TRBD1. The CDR3 length is 14 residues. Looked up from germline, CDR1 is SGHAT and CDR2 is FQNNGV. The V gene end was trimmed by 5 bases and the J gene end by 5 bases; junction bases not matched to a gene: 3.